A single sample is the source of the 31 T cell receptor beta chains below, sequenced in a study of blood T cell repertoires in COVID-19. The table came from immunoSEQ multiplex PCR; TCRdb's copy has only in-frame clones and leaves some out. The sample has roughly 40,000 clones; around 82% are singletons. Sequenced sample: peripheral blood. The receptors were gathered from a man older than 75 with acute or convalescent COVID-19.

The CDR3 DNA is TGTGCCAGCAGCGCCCTTGGGGGGTTCGAGACCCAGTACTTC. Its translation: CASSALGGFETQYF. This chain connects TRBV9 to TRBJ2-5; the D gene is possibly TRBD2 (6 bases). Trimming pared 3 bases from V and 5 bases from J, leaving 14 bases between. This CDR3 comprises 14 residues. The germline V gene encodes CDR1 SGDLS and CDR2 YYNGEE.

This rearrangement joins TRBV10-3 to TRBJ1-1; 11 nucleotides match TRBD1. The ends lost 7 bases at V and 1 base at J; junction bases unmatched: 5. Germline V gives CDR1 ENHRY, CDR2 SYGVKD. This CDR3 contains 15 residues. The CDR3: CAITGTGGKNTEAFF. CDR3 nucleotide sequence: TGTGCCATCACCGGGACAGGGGGAAAGAACACTGAAGCTTTCTTT.

This chain connects TRBV20-1 to TRBJ2-3; D is unresolved. The germline V gene has CDR1 DFQATT and CDR2 SNEGSKA (reference sequence). Trimming stripped 4 bases from V and 4 bases from J, with 6 bases between. CDR3 length equals 11 residues. The DNA for the CDR3 is TGCAGTGCTACCACTTCAGATACGCAGTATTTT. It codes for CSATTSDTQYF.

This clone was counted between two and nine times. The chain carries TRBV9 and TRBJ1-1; perhaps TRBD1 as D (5 bases). Germline assignment: CDR1 SGDLS and CDR2 YYNGEE. V lost 4 bases and J lost 2, with 12 bases in between. This CDR3 region has 14 residues. The CDR3 here is CASSFLDKNTEAFF. DNA of the CDR3: TGTGCCAGCAGCTTTTTGGACAAAAACACTGAAGCTTTCTTT.

The genes are TRBV6-5 and TRBJ1-2, with 8 bases matching TRBD1. CDR1 is MNHEY and CDR2 is SVGAGI in the germline V gene. J lost 4 bases, V lost 5 bases, and 6 bases had no gene match. The CDR3 is 14 amino acids. CDR3 sequence reads: CASSPGQATYGYTF. CDR3 sequence (DNA): TGTGCCAGCAGTCCGGGACAGGCGACCTATGGCTACACCTTC.

V gene TRBV9 combines with J gene TRBJ1-6; D perhaps matches TRBD1 (5 bases). The ends were cut back, 7 bases at V and 9 bases at J, with 17 bases in the middle. The CDR3 consists of 14 residues. In germline, CDR1 is SGDLS, CDR2 YYNGEE. The CDR3 loop reads CASQGEGMGSPLHF. The DNA for the CDR3 is TGTGCCAGCCAAGGGGAGGGGATGGGTTCACCCCTCCACTTT.

A few counts support this clone. The rearrangement uses TRBV6-5 and TRBJ1-2; 7 bases map to TRBD1. V gave up 4 bases and J gave up 3 bases; unmatched junction bases: 11. The length of the CDR3 is 16 residues. CDR1 is MNHEY and CDR2 is SVGAGI in the germline V gene. As DNA, the CDR3 is TGTGCCAGCAGTTCCACCCTTGACAGGGAGGACTATGGCTACACCTTC. Amino acid sequence: CASSSTLDREDYGYTF.

DNA of the CDR3: TGTGCCAGCAGTTACAAGGGGGAATTCTATGGCTACACCTTC. It translates to CASSYKGEFYGYTF. J is TRBJ1-2 and V is TRBV6-6, with D tentatively TRBD1 (6 bases). The CDR3 sequence is 14 residues long. Germline V lookup: CDR1 MNHNY, CDR2 SVGAGI (reference sequence). The V gene lost 2 bases and the J gene lost 4 bases, with 11 bases spanning the gap.

In DNA form, the CDR3 reads TGCGCCAGCAGCTTGGCTTACGAGGGAGGGTACGAGCAGTACTTC. Translated: CASSLAYEGGYEQYF. V and J are TRBV5-1 and TRBJ2-7, with 7 bases identical to TRBD2. Germline CDR1 SGHRS, CDR2 YFSETQ. The CDR3 runs 15 residues. V trimming: 0 bases; J trimming: 4 bases; junction bases outside the gene matches: 7.

The chain carries TRBV9 and TRBJ1-2; the match to TRBD1 covers 7 bases. CDR3 length: 16 amino acids. Germline V gives CDR1 SGDLS, CDR2 YYNGEE. V dropped 4 bases and J dropped 4; count of bases not matched to a gene: 13. CDR3 residues: CASSTETGTAFYGYTF. The CDR3 DNA sequence: TGTGCCAGCAGCACTGAGACCGGGACAGCCTTCTATGGCTACACCTTC.

The chain has TRBV7-9 and TRBJ2-7; possible D gene TRBD1, 7 bases. There are 14 residues in the CDR3. The germline V gene encodes CDR1 SEHNR and CDR2 FQNEAQ (reference sequence). Trimming stripped 5 bases from V and 7 bases from J, with 18 bases between. CDR3 sequence reads: CASSRITGEEEQYF. For the CDR3, the DNA is TGTGCCAGCAGCCGAATTACAGGGGAGGAGGAGCAGTACTTC.

This chain links TRBV18 with TRBJ2-2; D ambiguous. The CDR3 is 13 amino acids. Germline lookup yields CDR1 KGHSH and CDR2 LQKENI. V was cut by 2 bases and J by 3 bases, with 4 bases left in between. CDR3 coding DNA: TGTGCCAGCTCACCAGAGGACACCGGGGAGCTGTTTTTT. Translated: CASSPEDTGELFF.

Only a few counts were recorded for this clone. The chain employs TRBV4-1 and TRBJ1-3; 8 positions agree with TRBD1. The CDR3 is 16 amino acids. With 1 base clipped from V and 3 bases from J, the junction kept 5 bases outside the gene matches. Per the germline V gene, CDR1 is MGHRA and CDR2 is YSYEKL. As DNA, the CDR3 is TGCGCCAGCAGCCAAGTCCGGACAGGGCTTGGAAACACCATATATTTT. The encoded protein is CASSQVRTGLGNTIYF.

The chain recombines TRBV27 with TRBJ2-1; TRBD2 agrees at 9 bases. After removal of 7 bases from V and 6 bases from J, the junction contained 13 bases not matched to a gene. Germline CDR1 reads MNHEY; CDR2 reads SMNVEV (reference sequence). The length of the CDR3 is 16 residues. This CDR3 reads CASMDLLAGVSNEQFF. DNA of the CDR3: TGTGCCAGCATGGACCTCTTAGCGGGAGTCTCCAATGAGCAGTTCTTC.

The chain joins TRBV9 to TRBJ1-1; TRBD1 matches 8 bases. The junction had 11 bases not matched to a gene; V was cut back by 3 bases and J by 1 base. CDR3 size: 17 residues. Germline V gene sequence: CDR1 SGDLS, CDR2 YYNGEE. The DNA for the CDR3 is TGTGCCAGCAGCGCGAGGGGACAGGTCTCAGGGAACACTGAAGCTTTCTTT. Translated, it gives CASSARGQVSGNTEAFF.

This clone was seen a few times. The chain is built from TRBV7-3 and TRBJ2-1; 16 bases agree with TRBD2. CDR3 length: 17 residues. The V and J ends lost 4 bases and 8 bases, in that order; junction bases with no gene match: 8. CDR1 is SGHTA, CDR2 FQGTGA, per germline. CDR3 sequence reads: CASSSGLAGGIGDEQFF. CDR3 DNA sequence: TGTGCCAGCAGCTCGGGACTAGCGGGAGGGATAGGAGATGAGCAGTTCTTC.

The V call is TRBV6-1, the J call TRBJ1-5; D not certain. CDR3 length equals 13 residues. V dropped 2 bases and J dropped 7 bases, with 9 bases sitting between them. Germline V lookup: CDR1 MNHNS, CDR2 SASEGT. In nucleotides, the CDR3 is TGTGCCAGCAGTGAAAGTATGAGCCAGCCCCAGCATTTT. This translates into CASSESMSQPQHF.

The V call is TRBV7-6, the J call TRBJ1-1; 8 nucleotides match TRBD1. The CDR3 loop spans 16 amino acids. Trimming cost V 0 bases and J 7 bases; bases outside gene matches: 10. Germline CDR1 SGHVS, CDR2 FNYEAQ. CDR3 loop: CASSLARAGGAGEAFF. DNA of the CDR3: TGTGCCAGCAGCTTAGCGCGGGCAGGGGGCGCGGGTGAAGCTTTCTTT.

V gene TRBV7-9 combines with J gene TRBJ2-3; 10 bases are shared with TRBD2. Germline V lookup: CDR1 SEHNR, CDR2 FQNEAQ (reference sequence). This CDR3 has 15 residues. J was trimmed by 4 bases and V by 2 bases; bases with no gene match: 3. The DNA for the CDR3 is TGTGCCAGCAGCTTATTAGCGGGAGGCGCAGATACGCAGTATTTT. Translating gives CASSLLAGGADTQYF. Full variable domain (outside the CDR3, taken from reference TRBV7-9 and TRBJ2-3): DTGVSQNPRHKITKRGQNVTFRCDPISEHNRLYWYRQTLGQGPEFLTYFQNEAQLEKSRLLSDRFSAERPKGSFSTLEIQRTEQGDSAMYLCASSLLAGGADTQYFGPGTRLTVL.

This clone was seen a few times. This chain links TRBV5-1 with TRBJ2-1; tentatively, D is TRBD2 (5 bases). The CDR3 spans 15 residues. Germline V CDR1 and CDR2: SGHRS, YFSETQ. Trimming took off 4 bases at V and 0 bases at J, with 11 bases between the two ends. CDR3 nucleotides: TGCGCCAGCAGCAAAAGCGGTAGCTCCTACAATGAGCAGTTCTTC. Translating gives CASSKSGSSYNEQFF.

This rearrangement joins TRBV12-5 to TRBJ1-4, with 10 nucleotides matching TRBD1. CDR3 length: 14 residues. Germline-derived CDR1 and CDR2 are LGHNT and FRNRAP. J gave up 8 bases and V 6 bases, and 6 bases lay outside the gene matches. DNA of the CDR3: TGTGCTAGTGGCCAGGGACAGGGGAGGGAAAAACTGTTTTTT. Translating gives CASGQGQGREKLFF. The full variable domain, in which reference TRBV12-5 and TRBJ1-4 provide the parts outside the CDR3, is DARVTQTPRHKVTEMGQEVTMRCQPILGHNTVFWYRQTMMQGLELLAYFRNRAPLDDSGMPKDRFSAEMPDATLATLKIQPSEPRDSAVYFCASGQGQGREKLFFGSGTQLSVL.

The rearrangement links TRBV5-1 to TRBJ1-1; D unclear. Trimming left V 2 bases short and J 3 bases short, with 8 bases between. This CDR3 has 13 residues. CDR1 and CDR2 from the germline V gene are SGHRS and YFSETQ. CDR3 coding DNA: TGCGCCAGCAGCTTCGGCGGGGACACTGAAGCTTTCTTT. Amino acids: CASSFGGDTEAFF.

The J gene is TRBJ1-1, the V gene TRBV3-1 (or the pseudogene TRBV3-2); 9 bases are shared with TRBD1. The CDR3 sequence is 13 residues long. J lost 1 base, V lost 6 bases, and 0 bases had no gene match. Germline-derived CDR1 and CDR2 are LGHDT and YNNKEL (reference sequence). CDR3 sequence reads: CASRGQGNTEAFF. CDR3 bases: TGTGCCAGCAGGGGACAGGGGAACACTGAAGCTTTCTTT.

Details on this clone: At one of its ends the junction is not consistent with the germline gene, which may arise from a read error. This chain connects TRBV24-1 to TRBJ1-4; 7 bases are shared with TRBD1. Germline V gene data show CDR1 as KGHDR and CDR2 as SFDVKD. The length of the CDR3 is 17 residues. For the CDR3, the DNA is TGTACCACCAGTGATGGACAGGCCTTTGCAACTAATGAAAAACTGTTTTTT. This translates into CTTSDGQAFATNEKLFF.

The V call is TRBV5-1, the J call TRBJ2-7; 9 positions match TRBD2. The CDR3 extends over 16 amino acids. The trim removed 0 bases at V and 3 bases at J, leaving 7 bases unmatched. Germline V gene sequence: CDR1 SGHRS, CDR2 YFSETQ. In DNA, the CDR3 is TGCGCCAGCAGCTTGGCGCTAGCGGGGACCCGCTACGAGCAGTACTTC. The encoded protein is CASSLALAGTRYEQYF.

V is TRBV9 and J is TRBJ2-1; 12 bases agree with TRBD2. The CDR3 consists of 15 residues. From germline, CDR1 is SGDLS and CDR2 YYNGEE. After removal of 4 bases from V and 8 bases from J, the junction contained 7 bases not matched to a gene. CDR3 coding DNA: TGTGCCAGCAGCCTTTCTAGCGGGAGGGAGTATGAGCAGTTCTTC. It translates to CASSLSSGREYEQFF. Filled out from reference TRBV9 and TRBJ2-1, the complete variable domain reads DSGVTQTPKHLITATGQRVTLRCSPRSGDLSVYWYQQSLDQGLQFLIQYYNGEERAKGNILERFSAQQFPDLHSELNLSSLELGDSALYFCASSLSSGREYEQFFGPGTRLTVL.

The chain links TRBV5-1 to TRBJ1-1; TRBD1 might be the D (5 bases). Trimming pared 4 bases from V and 2 bases from J, leaving 12 bases between. There are 14 residues in the CDR3. The germline gives CDR1 SGHRS, CDR2 YFSETQ. The CDR3 sequence: CASSPRVSNTEAFF. The CDR3 coding sequence is TGCGCCAGCAGCCCCAGGGTGAGTAACACTGAAGCTTTCTTT.

This chain links TRBV7-7 with TRBJ2-5; 12 nucleotides align to TRBD2. Germline loops: CDR1 SSHAT, CDR2 FNYEAQ (reference sequence). The CDR3 totals 16 residues. With 5 bases clipped from V and 1 base from J, the junction kept 5 bases outside the gene matches. The CDR3 spells CASSPGLAGLQETQYF. The DNA of the CDR3 is TGTGCCAGCAGCCCCGGACTAGCGGGGCTCCAAGAGACCCAGTACTTC.

The sample holds many counts of this clone. V gene TRBV7-3 combines with J gene TRBJ1-1; 7 positions agree with TRBD1. The germline gives CDR1 SGHTA, CDR2 FQGTGA. CDR3 length: 16 residues. The V segment lost 5 bases and the J segment 0 bases; nucleotides outside the gene matches: 9. The CDR3 sequence: CASSPDRDGLNTEAFF. CDR3 sequence (DNA): TGTGCCAGCAGCCCCGACAGGGACGGGTTGAACACTGAAGCTTTCTTT. The full variable domain, rest sourced from reference TRBV7-3 and TRBJ1-1, is GAGVSQTPSNKVTEKGKYVELRCDPISGHTALYWYRQSLGQGPEFLIYFQGTGAADDSGLPNDRFFAVRPEGSVSTLKIQRTERGDSAVYLCASSPDRDGLNTEAFFGQGTRLTVV.

This chain uses TRBV6-1 with TRBJ2-3; possible D gene TRBD1, 6 bases. This CDR3 is built from 16 residues. Trimming left V 1 base short and J 4 bases short, with 15 bases between. The V gene's germline CDR1 is MNHNS and CDR2 SASEGT. DNA for the CDR3: TGTGCCAGCAGTGAAGTGGGCAGGGGAATTGCAGATACGCAGTATTTT. It translates to CASSEVGRGIADTQYF.

The J gene is TRBJ2-2, the V gene TRBV7-6; no definite D call. Germline CDR1 and CDR2: SGHVS and FNYEAQ. Trimming left V 1 base short and J 2 bases short, with 17 bases between. The CDR3 totals 18 residues. The CDR3 nucleotides read TGTGCCAGCAGCTTAGTAGTCCATCGTCGGGTAAACACCGGGGAGCTGTTTTTT. Translated, it gives CASSLVVHRRVNTGELFF. The entire variable domain, with the rest obtained from reference TRBV7-6 and TRBJ2-2, is as follows: GAGVSQSPRYKVTKRGQDVALRCDPISGHVSLYWYRQALGQGPEFLTYFNYEAQQDKSGLPNDRFSAERPEGSISTLTIQRTEQRDSAMYRCASSLVVHRRVNTGELFFGEGSRLTVL.